This T cell receptor (beta chain) is drawn from a study of T cells after yellow fever vaccination. Study background: SMART-Seq v4 Ultra Low Input handled preparation of low-cell-number fractions.

TCRdb re-called the 5' RACE reads through MiXCR, storing one row per CDR3 protein. The table has fewer than 650,000 distinct CDR3 sequences, 20% to 25% seen once. Specimen: PBMCs, collected approximately 20 days after the first yellow fever vaccination. This TCR was sampled from a man younger than 35 who received the YFV17D yellow fever vaccine.

The DNA for the CDR3 is TGTGCCAGCAGCTTAGATAGAACAGGGGGCGGCGAGACCCAGTACTTC. It codes for CASSLDRTGGGETQYF. This chain joins TRBV11-2 and TRBJ2-5; TRBD1 matches at 9 bases. Germline CDR1 SGHAT, CDR2 FQNNGV. This CDR3 is built from 16 residues. The ends lost 0 bases at V and 5 bases at J; junction bases unmatched: 7. Complete variable domain (other parts from reference TRBV11-2 and TRBJ2-5): EAGVAQSPRYKIIEKRQSVAFWCNPISGHATLYWYQQILGQGPKLLIQFQNNGVVDDSQLPKDRFSAERLKGVDSTLKIQPAKLEDSAVYLCASSLDRTGGGETQYFGPGTRLLVL.